This T cell receptor (beta chain) was identified during a study of CD8+CD57+ T cells in acquired aplastic anemia. On the study more broadly: Mean DNA quantity obtained from sorted CD4+ and CD8+ cells was about 3 ug.

Worth noting for this clonotype: This may come from a read error, since a much larger clone is one base off.

Germline CDR1 is LGHDT and CDR2 is YNNKEL (reference sequence). CDR3 length: 15 residues. V lost 4 bases and J 0 bases, leaving 10 bases between the germline ends. Sequenced patients had shown CD8+CD57+ cell expansion by flow cytometry. Profiling that covered TCR beta VDJ and CDR3 relied on genomic DNA as its template. Each CDR3 protein gets one entry after TCRdb re-called the reads with MiXCR. Here the sample spans under 350,000 distinct CDR3 sequences, around three fifths being singletons. The V gene is TRBV3-1, the J gene TRBJ1-5; D gene uncertain. What was sequenced was sorted CD4+, CD8+, or CD8+CD57+ T cells (not recorded which) from PBMCs. This TCR was recovered from a human donor with aplastic anemia. CDR3 nucleotides: TGTGCCAGCAGCCGAACCAGAACTAGCAATCAGCCCCAGCATTTT. Its protein is CASSRTRTSNQPQHF.